Listed here are 22 T cell receptor beta chains from one sample, sequenced in a study of T cells in Graves' hyperthyroidism and ophthalmopathy. Template material for amplifying TCR beta CDR3 regions consisted of RNA transcripts. Using the HTBI primer set, a first-round RT-PCR was run on the TCR CDR3. TCRdb ran MiXCR on the multiplex PCR reads and lists one entry per CDR3 protein. In the table there are 400,000 to 550,000 distinct CDR3 sequences, approximately 25% of which are singletons. Material for sequencing was blood. Receptor source: a young woman with Graves' ophthalmopathy.

In the case of this clonotype: This may stem from a read error, because a much larger clone lies one nucleotide away. The J gene is TRBJ2-7, the V gene TRBV7-2; D gene uncertain. Per the germline V gene, CDR1 is SGHTA and CDR2 is FQGNSA. The CDR3 length is 12 residues. The CDR3 protein is CASSPTRGEEYF. DNA for the CDR3: TGTGCCAGCAGCCCCACGAGAGGCGAGGAGTACTTC.

This clonotype occurred many times. The rearrangement links TRBV20-1 to TRBJ1-2; 9 bases are shared with TRBD1. The CDR3 is 16 amino acids. Unmatched junction bases numbered 13, after V lost 4 bases and J lost 4 bases. Germline CDR1 reads DFQATT; CDR2 reads SNEGSKA (reference sequence). The CDR3 region has the DNA TGCAGTGCTAAAACCTCGGACAGGGGAGAGGGCTATGGCTACACCTTC. Translated, it gives CSAKTSDRGEGYGYTF.

This clonotype appeared many times. A much larger clone sits a single nucleotide away, making a read error possible. This chain links TRBV7-3 with TRBJ1-1; D is unclear. Germline V gene data show CDR1 as SGHTA and CDR2 as FQGTGA. The ends were cut back, 11 bases at V and 5 bases at J, with 15 bases in the middle. The CDR3 extends over 12 amino acids. The chain's CDR3 is CAGTLGGTEAFF. The CDR3 DNA is TGTGCCGGCACCCTTGGAGGAACTGAAGCTTTCTTT.

The chain has TRBV9 and TRBJ2-7, with TRBD1 as a possible D gene (6 bases). Per the germline V gene, CDR1 is SGDLS and CDR2 is YYNGEE. This CDR3 has 14 amino acids. V gave up 5 bases and J gave up 1 base, with 13 bases separating them. This CDR3 is CASSVGTRSYEQYF. The CDR3 DNA reads as TGTGCCAGCAGTGTCGGGACACGGTCCTACGAGCAGTACTTC.

The sample holds many counts of this clonotype. This chain connects TRBV6-2 or TRBV6-3 to TRBJ1-1; D call uncertain. The CDR3 length is 13 residues. Germline V CDR1 and CDR2: MNHEY, SVGEGT. V gave up 3 bases and J gave up 1 base, with 6 bases separating them. The CDR3 DNA sequence: TGTGCCAGCAGTTATATGGCGAACACTGAAGCTTTCTTT. Protein: CASSYMANTEAFF.

This clonotype was detected many times. The J gene is TRBJ2-7, the V gene TRBV20-1; D is ambiguous. The CDR3 spans 13 residues. V was trimmed by 6 bases and J by 1 base, leaving 13 bases between them. In germline, CDR1 is DFQATT, CDR2 SNEGSKA (reference sequence). CDR3 DNA: TGCAGTGCCAGACCCGGTAGATCCTACGAGCAGTACTTC. It yields the protein CSARPGRSYEQYF.

This clonotype was counted ten times or more. V and J are TRBV12-3 or TRBV12-4 and TRBJ2-7; 9 nucleotides align to TRBD1. Unmatched junction bases numbered 2, after V lost 5 bases and J lost 6 bases. The CDR3 length is 12 residues. CDR3 region: CASSRTGAEQYF. The CDR3 bases are TGTGCCAGCAGTCGGACAGGGGCCGAGCAGTACTTC.

The chain employs TRBV11-1 and TRBJ2-2, with D uncertain. The CDR3 extends over 14 amino acids. Germline CDR1 reads SGHAT; CDR2 reads FQDESV (reference sequence). V lost 5 bases and J lost 7, with 14 bases in between. DNA of the CDR3: TGTGCCAGCAGCCCTCTCTTTACCGACGGGGAGCTGTTTTTT. As protein: CASSPLFTDGELFF. The full variable domain, in which reference TRBV11-1 and TRBJ2-2 provide the parts outside the CDR3, is EAEVAQSPRYKITEKSQAVAFWCDPISGHATLYWYRQILGQGPELLVQFQDESVVDDSQLPKDRFSAERLKGVDSTLKIQPAELGDSAMYLCASSPLFTDGELFFGEGSRLTVL.

To note about this clonotype: Compared with germline, one end of the junction differs, possibly owing to a read error. The J gene is TRBJ1-5, the V gene TRBV4-1, with 7 bases that match TRBD1. The length of the CDR3 is 16 residues. Germline V gene sequence: CDR1 MGHRA, CDR2 YSYEKL. As DNA, the CDR3 is TGCGTCAGCAGCCAAGATAATTGGGCAGGGGGTCAGCCCCAGCATTTT. Translation gives CVSSQDNWAGGQPQHF.

This clonotype was picked up many times. V usage is TRBV5-1 and J usage is TRBJ1-1; 10 bases align to TRBD1. There are 15 residues in the CDR3. V lost 4 bases, J lost 7 bases, and 10 bases stayed unmatched. Germline V CDR1 and CDR2: SGHRS, YFSETQ. The CDR3 spells CASSTGQGVFGEAFF. CDR3 bases: TGCGCCAGCAGCACTGGACAGGGGGTTTTTGGTGAAGCTTTCTTT.

This clonotype was counted only a few times. This clone may be a read error of a much larger clone one base away. This chain uses TRBV6-2 or TRBV6-3 with TRBJ1-1, with no clear D. Germline lookup yields CDR1 MNHEY and CDR2 SVGEGT. This CDR3 contains 16 residues. In DNA form, the CDR3 reads TGTGTCAGCAGTTCTCTACTTGGGGAGATGAACACTGAAGCTTTCTTT. The encoded protein is CVSSSLLGEMNTEAFF.

The V call is TRBV27, the J call TRBJ1-6; tentative D call: TRBD1 (6 bases). The V end was cut by 0 bases, the J end by 5 bases, with 11 bases between. The CDR3 is made up of 16 amino acids. Germline CDR1 is MNHEY and CDR2 is SMNVEV (reference sequence). The CDR3 DNA sequence: TGTGCCAGCAGTTTATCCGTTAGGGGGAATAATTCACCCCTCCACTTT. This codes for CASSLSVRGNNSPLHF.

This clonotype was seen a handful of times. The chain combines TRBV28 with TRBJ2-7; 10 bases map to TRBD2. V shed 7 bases, J shed 7 bases, and the junction held 16 bases outside the gene matches. Germline V lookup: CDR1 MDHEN, CDR2 SYDVKM. The CDR3 is made up of 16 amino acids. The CDR3 nucleotides are TGTGCCAGCACCACTAGCGGGGAGGCCCTCGTAGGGGAGCAGTACTTC. It is translated as CASTTSGEALVGEQYF.

This clonotype was counted between two and nine times. CDR3 nucleotide sequence: TGTGCCAGCAGCTCGGGACAGGGCCGTCTCTTTAGCTCCTACGAGCAGTACTTC. Protein product: CASSSGQGRLFSSYEQYF. The chain joins TRBV13 to TRBJ2-7, with TRBD1 matching 9 bases. The CDR3 is made up of 18 amino acids. Per germline, CDR1 PRHDT and CDR2 FYEKMQ (reference sequence). V lost 4 bases and J lost 0; bases outside the gene matches: 13.

At least ten counts were recorded for this clonotype. The V and J genes are TRBV29-1 and TRBJ2-5, with D perhaps matching TRBD1 (6 bases). Germline V gene lookup returns CDR1 SQVTM and CDR2 ANQGSEA. The CDR3 length is 12 residues. Trimming shortened V by 7 bases and J by 0 bases, and 9 bases separated the two germline ends. The chain's CDR3 is CSGTGYQETQYF. The CDR3 DNA reads as TGCAGCGGCACAGGGTACCAAGAGACCCAGTACTTC. The variable domain in full, with the rest retrieved from reference TRBV29-1 and TRBJ2-5, is SAVISQKPSRDICQRGTSLTIQCQVDSQVTMMFWYRQQPGQSLTLIATANQGSEATYESGFVIDKFPISRPNLTFSTLTVSNMSPEDSSIYLCSGTGYQETQYFGPGTRLLVL.

This clonotype was seen repeatedly, ten times or more. This sequence joins TRBV6-5 and TRBJ2-7; perhaps D is TRBD1 or TRBD2 (5 bases each). Germline CDR1 MNHEY, CDR2 SVGAGI. The germline V and J ends were trimmed by 4 bases and 8 bases, with 15 bases remaining between them. The CDR3 sequence is 13 residues long. The CDR3 DNA reads as TGTGCCAGCAGTTCGCCCAGGGAGAGAAAGCAGTACTTC. It is translated as CASSSPRERKQYF.

This clonotype occurred many times. V and J are TRBV12-3 or TRBV12-4 and TRBJ1-1; maybe TRBD1 (6 bases). Trimming stripped 5 bases from V and 1 base from J, with 11 bases between. This CDR3 region has 14 residues. The CDR3, as DNA: TGTGCCAGCAGTCGGGGACAACCGAACACTGAAGCTTTCTTT. Its protein is CASSRGQPNTEAFF.

V and J are TRBV12-3 or TRBV12-4 and TRBJ1-1; 10 positions match TRBD1. The CDR3 is 14 amino acids. V shed 6 bases and J 8 bases; nucleotides not matched to a gene: 9. DNA for the CDR3: TGTGCCAGCAGGGGGTTTTGGACAGGGGGAGAAGCTTTCTTT. Amino acid sequence: CASRGFWTGGEAFF.

Many counts were recorded for this clonotype. The gene calls are TRBV30 and TRBJ2-7; D is unresolved. The CDR3 length is 12 residues. CDR1 is GTSNPN and CDR2 is SVGIG in the germline V gene (reference sequence). The V end was cut by 2 bases, the J end by 5 bases, with 10 bases between. CDR3 sequence reads: CAWSPDVNEQYF. The DNA for the CDR3 is TGTGCCTGGAGTCCGGACGTGAACGAGCAGTACTTC.

In its sample, this clonotype was seen many times. The chain has TRBV2 and TRBJ2-7; D is unclear. CDR1 is SNHLY, CDR2 FYNNEI, per germline. Trimming pared 3 bases from V and 6 bases from J, leaving 12 bases between. This CDR3 contains 13 residues. CDR3 protein: CASSDNSYAEQYF. The CDR3 DNA follows: TGTGCCAGCAGTGACAACAGTTATGCCGAGCAGTACTTC.

The gene calls are TRBV29-1 and TRBJ2-2; TRBD2 aligns across 10 bases. The ends lost 3 bases at V and 6 bases at J; junction bases unmatched: 4. The germline V gene has CDR1 SQVTM and CDR2 ANQGSEA. The CDR3 spans 14 residues. The DNA for the CDR3 is TGCAGCGTTGAGCTAGCGGGAGAGTCCGGGGAGCTGTTTTTT. Protein: CSVELAGESGELFF.

This clonotype was seen more than once but under ten times. The chain uses TRBV4-2 and TRBJ1-3, with unresolved D. The CDR3 runs 17 residues. Germline CDR1 reads LGHNA; CDR2 reads YNFKEQ. Trimming took 0 bases from V and 1 from J, leaving 13 bases between them. CDR3: CASSQEYASLSGNTIYF. Here the CDR3 DNA reads TGTGCCAGCAGCCAAGAATACGCCTCACTTTCTGGAAACACCATATATTTT.